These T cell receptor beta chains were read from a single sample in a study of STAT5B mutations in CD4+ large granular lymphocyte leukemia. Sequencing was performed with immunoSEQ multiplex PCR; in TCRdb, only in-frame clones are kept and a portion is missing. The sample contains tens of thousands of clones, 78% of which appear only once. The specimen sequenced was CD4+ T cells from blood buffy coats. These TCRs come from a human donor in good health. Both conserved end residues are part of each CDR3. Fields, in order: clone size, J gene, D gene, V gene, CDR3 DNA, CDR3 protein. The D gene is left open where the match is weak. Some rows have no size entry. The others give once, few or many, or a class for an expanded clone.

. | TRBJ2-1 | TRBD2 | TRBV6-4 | TGTGCCAGCAGGCGGACTAGCGCTTCCTACAATGAGCAGTTCTTC | CASRRTSASYNEQFF
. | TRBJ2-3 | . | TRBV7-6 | TGTGCCAGCAGCTTACAGACGCAAGATACGCAGTATTTT | CASSLQTQDTQYF
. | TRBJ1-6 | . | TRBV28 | TGTGCCAGCAGTTTGGGAGCAGGGTTGGGAATTGGTTCACCCCTCCACTTT | CASSLGAGLGIGSPLHF
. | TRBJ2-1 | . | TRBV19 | TGTGCCAGTAGCCCCAGCTACAATGAGCAGTTCTTC | CASSPSYNEQFF
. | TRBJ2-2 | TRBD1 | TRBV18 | TGTGCCAGCTCACCACCGGGACAGGGTAGAATCGGGGAGCTGTTTTTT | CASSPPGQGRIGELFF
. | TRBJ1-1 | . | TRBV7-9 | TGTGCCAGCAGCTCATCCGAGGTCCCAGCTTTCTTT | CASSSSEVPAFF
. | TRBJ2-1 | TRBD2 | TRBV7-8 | TGTGCCAGCAGTGAGCGGGAGGGCCAAAATGAGCAGTTCTTC | CASSEREGQNEQFF
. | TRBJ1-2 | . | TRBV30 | TGTGCCTGGAGTGGGAAAGGGGCCTATGGCTACACCTTC | CAWSGKGAYGYTF
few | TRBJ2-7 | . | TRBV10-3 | TGTGCCATCAGTGGCGGATGGCGCGAGCAGTACTTC | CAISGGWREQYF
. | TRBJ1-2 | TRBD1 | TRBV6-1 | TGTGCCAGCAGGCCCGGGACAGGGGGAAACTATGGCTACACCTTC | CASRPGTGGNYGYTF
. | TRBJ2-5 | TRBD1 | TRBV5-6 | TGTGCCAGCAGCTTGGCCAAGGGGACAGGGGGAGAGACCCAGTACTTC | CASSLAKGTGGETQYF
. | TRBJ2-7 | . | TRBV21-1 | TGTGCCAGCAGCCACGGACCTCGCTACGAGCAGTACTTC | CASSHGPRYEQYF
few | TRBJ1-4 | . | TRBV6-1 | TGTGCCAGCAGTAAGGGGGTGTTATCTGAAAAACTGTTTTTT | CASSKGVLSEKLFF
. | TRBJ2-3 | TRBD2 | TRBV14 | TGTGCCAGCAGCCAAGGACTAGCACCACGAGATACGCAGTATTTT | CASSQGLAPRDTQYF
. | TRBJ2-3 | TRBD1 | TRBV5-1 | TGCGCCAGCAGCTCGACAGGGGTCGGGACAGATACGCAGTATTTT | CASSSTGVGTDTQYF
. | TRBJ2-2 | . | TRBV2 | TGTGCCAGCAGTGAAAGCGGTTCGAACACCGGGGAGCTGTTTTTT | CASSESGSNTGELFF
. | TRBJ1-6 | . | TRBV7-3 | TGTGCCAGCAGCTTAGTAGCAGGGCAGAGCTCCTATAATTCACCCCTCCACTTT | CASSLVAGQSSYNSPLHF
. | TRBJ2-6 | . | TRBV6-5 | TGTGCCAGCAGTTACACAGGAACCTCTGGGGCCAACGTCCTGACTTTC | CASSYTGTSGANVLTF
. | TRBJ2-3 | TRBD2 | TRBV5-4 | TGTGCCAGCAGCTTGGCTCAGACTAGCGGGGGAGATACGCAGTATTTT | CASSLAQTSGGDTQYF
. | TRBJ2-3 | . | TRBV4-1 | TGCGCCAGCAGCCAAGATCTATGGGGGGACACAGATACGCAGTATTTT | CASSQDLWGDTDTQYF
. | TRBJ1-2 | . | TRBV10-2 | TGCGCCAGCAGTGAGTTGGCTAACTATGGCTACACCTTC | CASSELANYGYTF
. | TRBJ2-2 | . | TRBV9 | TGTGCCAGCAGCTCAACCCGGCTAGCTAACACCGGGGAGCTGTTTTTT | CASSSTRLANTGELFF
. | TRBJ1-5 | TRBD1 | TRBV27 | TGTGCCAGCACCAGGACAGGGGCTAGCAATCAGCCCCAGCATTTT | CASTRTGASNQPQHF
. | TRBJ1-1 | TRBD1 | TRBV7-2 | TGTGCCAGCAGCTTAACAGGGGCCACTGAAGCTTTCTTT | CASSLTGATEAFF
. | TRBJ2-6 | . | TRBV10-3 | TGTGCCATCCACCAGGGATCGGGGGCCAACGTCCTGACTTTC | CAIHQGSGANVLTF
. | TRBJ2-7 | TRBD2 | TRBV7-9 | TGTGCCAGCAGCACCCTACTAGCGGGAGTTTCCTACGAGCAGTACTTC | CASSTLLAGVSYEQYF